This T cell receptor beta chain was obtained from a study of control samples from healthy donors and cancer patients (TCRdb year 2020). To prepare the library, the immunoSEQ multiplex PCR assay was applied. Sourced from immuneACCESS, this table was stored by TCRdb with only in-frame sequences that have V and J called. A share of the clones is absent; for the studies checked, an unresolved V gene accounts for under half, and the remainder has no known explanation. This sample comprises about 51,000 clones, roughly 86% of them detected only once. The ten largest make up about 40% of the sample. Remarks on this clone: Its target antigen remains unknown. Within one base of it there is no much larger clone, and no base qualities were kept.

Sequenced sample: PBMCs. This clonotype was obtained from a man aged 45 to 65 with head and neck cancer.

In nucleotides, the sequence is TGCGCCAGCACTCTAGGGATGGGGGTGAACACTGAAGCTTTCTTT. Its protein product is CASTLGMGVNTEAFF. Here the chain combines TRBV5-1 and TRBJ1-1; TRBD1 could be the D gene, as 5 bases match. Inclusive of the bounding cysteine and phenylalanine, the CDR3 is 15 residues long. Only the CDR3 DNA is retained, 45 bases long and in frame from the first base. CDR1 is given as SGHRS and CDR2 as YFSETQ, both from the germline V gene. The V end loses 6 bases and the J end loses 0 bases, and a stretch of 15 bases separates them.